Listed below are T cell receptor beta chains from one sample, sequenced in a study of vaccination and CD4 T cells after COVID-19. The antigens these receptors bind are not known. Each CDR3 protein gets one entry after TCRdb re-called the PCR reads with MiXCR. This sample has tens of thousands of distinct CDR3 sequences, with 40% to 55% found just once. Sample: CD4+ T cells from blood, cultured in vitro, taken before SARS-CoV-2 vaccination. All receptors come from a human donor who received a COVID-19 vaccine. Each CDR3 is given with its conserved first and last residue. A D gene is named only where the DNA matches it firmly. Clone size is stated in some rows and not others, as once, few, many or a class when expanded.

.	.	14	TRBV5-1	TRBJ2-7	TGCGCCAGCAGCCTAGGTGGATGGTCCTACGAGCAGTACTTC	CASSLGGWSYEQYF
.	few	13	TRBV19	TRBJ2-5	TGTGCCAGTAGTGAGCTCTTTTTGGAGACCCAGTACTTC	CASSELFLETQYF
TRBD1	.	16	TRBV30	TRBJ2-2	TGTGCCTGGAGGTCAGGGACAGGGCTAAACACCGGGGAGCTGTTTTTT	CAWRSGTGLNTGELFF
TRBD1	.	14	TRBV6-1	TRBJ1-1	TGTGCCAGCAGTCTTAGGGGGCGGGGGACTGAAGCTTTCTTT	CASSLRGRGTEAFF
TRBD1	few	14	TRBV19	TRBJ2-2	TGTGCCAGTAGTATATTTCAGGGGGACGGGGAGCTGTTTTTT	CASSIFQGDGELFF
TRBD1	.	13	TRBV27	TRBJ1-2	TGTGCCAGCAGTCCACGACAGGGCTATGGCTACACCTTC	CASSPRQGYGYTF
.	.	11	TRBV6-5	TRBJ1-3	TGTGCCAGCAGTTACAGGAACACCATATATTTT	CASSYRNTIYF
.	once	15	TRBV23-1	TRBJ2-3	TGCGCCCTTCTCCCGGCAGGGGAAGGAGGAGATACGCAGTATTTT	CALLPAGEGGDTQYF
TRBD1	.	16	TRBV29-1	TRBJ1-5	TGCAGCGTGACCTTATCCGGGACAGGGTACAATCAGCCCCAGCATTTT	CSVTLSGTGYNQPQHF
.	once	11	TRBV30	TRBJ2-7	TGTGCCTGGGATCAGGGGTACGAGCAGTACTTC	CAWDQGYEQYF
.	.	13	TRBV7-8	TRBJ2-7	TGTGCCACCGCAGCCTATAGCTCCTACGAGCAGTACTTC	CATAAYSSYEQYF
TRBD2	few	15	TRBV10-3	TRBJ2-7	TGTGCCATCAGGGTAGCGGGGGGAACCCTAGGCGAGCAGTACTTC	CAIRVAGGTLGEQYF
TRBD1	once	14	TRBV12-3/TRBV12-4	TRBJ1-4	TGTGCCAGCAGTTTCGGACAGGGGCGGGAAAAACTGTTTTTT	CASSFGQGREKLFF
TRBD1	.	16	TRBV12-3/TRBV12-4	TRBJ1-1	TGTGCCAGCAGTTATGACAGGGGGGGGACCAACACTGAAGCTTTCTTT	CASSYDRGGTNTEAFF
TRBD1	.	11	TRBV29-1	TRBJ2-7	TGCAGCGTTGGACAGGGCGGCGAGCAGTACTTC	CSVGQGGEQYF
.	.	15	TRBV10-3	TRBJ2-3	TGTGCCATCAAAGCGGAGGGGGTAAGCACAGATACGCAGTATTTT	CAIKAEGVSTDTQYF